The 15 T cell receptor beta chains below come from one sample, sequenced in a study of blood T cell repertoires in COVID-19. Method: immunoSEQ multiplex PCR; TCRdb's copy keeps in-frame clones and lacks some. The table lists some 74,000 clones, 70% to 90% of them singletons. The sequencing input was peripheral blood. The source is a woman at least 80 years old with acute or convalescent COVID-19.

The J gene is TRBJ1-2, the V gene TRBV7-6; 9 bases match TRBD1. This CDR3 region has 15 residues. Unmatched junction bases numbered 6, after V lost 5 bases and J lost 2 bases. Germline assignment: CDR1 SGHVS and CDR2 FNYEAQ. The CDR3 is CASSGGTGRNYGYTF. Here the CDR3 DNA reads TGTGCCAGCAGCGGAGGGACAGGGAGAAACTATGGCTACACCTTC.

The table lists this clone with a count of one. The gene calls are TRBV30 and TRBJ2-3; 14 bases are shared with TRBD2. The CDR3 length is 14 residues. V dropped 1 base and J dropped 10; count of bases not matched to a gene: 4. CDR1 is GTSNPN, CDR2 SVGIG, per germline (reference sequence). This chain's CDR3 is CAWSEGTSGRAQYF. In DNA form, the CDR3 reads TGTGCCTGGAGTGAGGGGACTAGCGGGAGAGCGCAGTATTTT.

V gene TRBV19 combines with J gene TRBJ1-5, with D possibly matching TRBD1 (6 bases). Germline V CDR1 and CDR2: LNHDA, SQIVND (reference sequence). This CDR3 has 15 amino acids. The V end lost 1 base, the J end lost 7 bases, and 14 bases lay between the germline ends. The CDR3 DNA follows: TGTGCCAGTAGTATAGGGACAGAGGTTGGGCAGCCCCAGCATTTT. Amino acids: CASSIGTEVGQPQHF.

The chain combines TRBV7-2 with TRBJ2-7; TRBD2 matches 12 bases. The germline gives CDR1 SGHTA, CDR2 FQGNSA. Germline trimming cut 5 bases from V and 4 bases from J; bases unmatched to any gene: 3. CDR3 size: 14 residues. For the CDR3, the DNA is TGTGCCAGCAGCCCGACTAGCGGGAGATACGAGCAGTACTTC. It yields the protein CASSPTSGRYEQYF.

The gene calls are TRBV5-1 and TRBJ2-1; possible D gene TRBD2, 7 bases. Per germline, CDR1 SGHRS and CDR2 YFSETQ. Between the trimmed V and J ends, which lost 4 bases and 6 bases, there was a span of 17 bases. CDR3 size: 15 residues. The CDR3 sequence: CASSGGAPVGNEQFF. The CDR3 DNA is TGCGCCAGCAGCGGGGGGGCTCCGGTGGGCAATGAGCAGTTCTTC.

The chain employs TRBV4-1 and TRBJ2-7; D possibly corresponds to TRBD2 (6 bases). The germline V gene has CDR1 MGHRA and CDR2 YSYEKL. The CDR3 totals 15 residues. V lost 0 bases and J lost 0, with 9 bases in between. The CDR3 nucleotides are TGCGCCAGCAGCCAAGATACTAGCCCCTCCTACGAGCAGTACTTC. Its translation is CASSQDTSPSYEQYF.

The rearrangement links TRBV2 to TRBJ1-4; TRBD1 might be the D (6 bases). Germline CDR1 reads SNHLY; CDR2 reads FYNNEI. This CDR3 region has 18 residues. Trimming removed 6 bases at V and 7 bases at J, with 27 bases between. DNA of the CDR3: TGTGCCAGCAGCGGGGGGCGGCGCAGGGGCGCCCTCGTTGAAAAACTGTTTTTT. Protein: CASSGGRRRGALVEKLFF. Based on the CDR3 plus reference TRBV2 and TRBJ1-4, the full variable domain is EPEVTQTPSHQVTQMGQEVILRCVPISNHLYFYWYRQILGQKVEFLVSFYNNEISEKSEIFDDQFSVERPDGSNFTLKIRSTKLEDSAMYFCASSGGRRRGALVEKLFFGSGTQLSVL.

This clone was found once. This chain links TRBV7-3 with TRBJ2-2; TRBD2 matches at 10 bases. J was trimmed by 6 bases and V by 0 bases; bases with no gene match: 10. Germline values: CDR1 SGHTA, CDR2 FQGTGA. The CDR3 extends over 18 amino acids. This CDR3 is CASSLTPTGSGGAGELFF. In nucleotides, the CDR3 is TGTGCCAGCAGCTTAACCCCGACGGGAAGCGGGGGGGCCGGGGAGCTGTTTTTT. The full variable domain, completed using reference TRBV7-3 and TRBJ2-2, is GAGVSQTPSNKVTEKGKYVELRCDPISGHTALYWYRQSLGQGPEFLIYFQGTGAADDSGLPNDRFFAVRPEGSVSTLKIQRTERGDSAVYLCASSLTPTGSGGAGELFFGEGSRLTVL.

The genes are TRBV7-2 and TRBJ2-1; 10 nucleotides match TRBD2. CDR3 length equals 15 residues. Germline CDR1 is SGHTA and CDR2 is FQGNSA. V was pared by 2 bases and J by 7 bases, with 5 bases of the junction left unmatched. Here the CDR3 reads CASSLRAGGRNEQFF. The DNA of the CDR3 is TGTGCCAGCAGCTTAAGAGCGGGAGGGCGAAATGAGCAGTTCTTC.

The V and J genes are TRBV19 and TRBJ1-1; 7 nucleotides align to TRBD1. Germline V gives CDR1 LNHDA, CDR2 SQIVND (reference sequence). The V and J ends lost 5 bases and 5 bases, in that order; junction bases with no gene match: 11. This CDR3 contains 15 residues. The CDR3 region is CASSSSGTVLTEAFF. The CDR3 DNA is TGTGCCAGTAGTTCCTCAGGGACAGTCCTAACTGAAGCTTTCTTT.

J is TRBJ1-1 and V is TRBV4-1; no clear D. Germline V gene sequence: CDR1 MGHRA, CDR2 YSYEKL. This CDR3 has 15 residues. The ends were cut back, 0 bases at V and 5 bases at J, with 13 bases in the middle. CDR3 sequence: CASSQEGWEVTEAFF. In nucleotides, the CDR3 is TGCGCCAGCAGCCAAGAAGGGTGGGAGGTGACTGAAGCTTTCTTT.

This clone was counted a few times. This chain links TRBV10-1 with TRBJ1-1; 9 nucleotides agree with TRBD1. This CDR3 comprises 15 residues. J gave up 0 bases and V 5 bases, and 4 bases lay outside the gene matches. Germline assignment: CDR1 WNHNN and CDR2 SYGVQD (reference sequence). The CDR3: CASSSGTGMNTEAFF. DNA of the CDR3: TGCGCCAGCAGTTCGGGGACAGGGATGAACACTGAAGCTTTCTTT.

The chain employs TRBV6-6 and TRBJ2-2; 8 positions agree with TRBD2. The V gene's germline CDR1 is MNHNY and CDR2 SVGAGI (reference sequence). V was pared by 5 bases and J by 5 bases, with 13 bases of the junction left unmatched. This CDR3 comprises 17 residues. The CDR3 reads CASSPRPGSSGTGELFF. In DNA form, the CDR3 reads TGTGCCAGCAGTCCCCGCCCGGGGTCTAGCGGGACCGGGGAGCTGTTTTTT.

J is TRBJ2-1 and V is TRBV11-2, with a weak D call TRBD1 (5 bases). Trimming left V 1 base short and J 8 bases short, with 9 bases between. The CDR3 contains 13 residues. From germline, CDR1 is SGHAT and CDR2 FQNNGV. Here the CDR3 DNA reads TGTGCCAGCAGCTTAGCTAGGGGCTATGAGCAGTTCTTC. Protein: CASSLARGYEQFF.

The chain recombines TRBV10-2 with TRBJ2-1, with 14 nucleotides matching TRBD2. The CDR3 is 18 amino acids. Per germline, CDR1 WSHSY and CDR2 SAAADI. Trimming cost V 5 bases and J 2 bases; bases outside gene matches: 8. In DNA, the CDR3 is TGCGCCAGCAGTCCTTCAGGACTAGCGGGGGGCCCCTACAATGAGCAGTTCTTC. As protein: CASSPSGLAGGPYNEQFF.